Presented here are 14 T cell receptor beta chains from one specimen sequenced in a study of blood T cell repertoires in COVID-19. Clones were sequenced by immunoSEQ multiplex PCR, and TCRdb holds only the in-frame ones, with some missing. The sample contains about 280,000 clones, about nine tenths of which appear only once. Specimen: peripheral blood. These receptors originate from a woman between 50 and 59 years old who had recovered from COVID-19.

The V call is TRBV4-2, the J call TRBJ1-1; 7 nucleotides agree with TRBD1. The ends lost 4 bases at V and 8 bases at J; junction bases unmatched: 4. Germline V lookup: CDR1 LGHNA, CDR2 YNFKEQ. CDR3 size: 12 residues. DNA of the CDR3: TGTGCCAGCAGCCTTATGACAGGGGAAGCTTTCTTT. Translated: CASSLMTGEAFF.

Here the CDR3 DNA reads TGTGCCAGCAGCTTAGACTATACAGGGGCAGAGCAGTTCTTC. Translation: CASSLDYTGAEQFF. The chain joins TRBV11-2 to TRBJ2-1, with 7 bases fitting TRBD1. With 0 bases clipped from V and 10 bases from J, the junction kept 6 bases outside the gene matches. The CDR3 runs 14 residues. CDR1 and CDR2 (germline): SGHAT, FQNNGV.

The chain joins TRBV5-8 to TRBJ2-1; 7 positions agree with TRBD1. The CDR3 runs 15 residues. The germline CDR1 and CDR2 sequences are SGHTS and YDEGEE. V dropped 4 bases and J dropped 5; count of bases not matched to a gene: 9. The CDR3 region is CASSLRQGKNNEQFF. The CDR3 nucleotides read TGTGCCAGCAGCCTCCGACAGGGTAAGAACAATGAGCAGTTCTTC.

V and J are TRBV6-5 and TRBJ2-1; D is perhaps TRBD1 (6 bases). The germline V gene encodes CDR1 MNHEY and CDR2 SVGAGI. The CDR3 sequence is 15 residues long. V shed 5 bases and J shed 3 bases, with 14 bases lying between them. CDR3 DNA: TGTGCCAGCAGTCTCCAGGGGTTCGGCTACAATGAGCAGTTCTTC. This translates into CASSLQGFGYNEQFF.

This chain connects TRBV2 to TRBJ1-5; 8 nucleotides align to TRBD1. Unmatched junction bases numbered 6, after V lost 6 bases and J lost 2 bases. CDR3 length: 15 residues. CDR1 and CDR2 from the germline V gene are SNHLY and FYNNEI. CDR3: CASRAQGAGNQPQHF. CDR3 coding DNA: TGTGCCAGCAGGGCGCAGGGGGCGGGCAATCAGCCCCAGCATTTT.

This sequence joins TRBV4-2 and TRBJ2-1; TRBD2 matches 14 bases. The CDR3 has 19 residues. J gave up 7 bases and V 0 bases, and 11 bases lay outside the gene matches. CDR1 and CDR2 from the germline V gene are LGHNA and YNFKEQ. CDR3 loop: CASSQEVAGTSGRGNEQFF. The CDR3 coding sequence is TGTGCCAGCAGCCAAGAAGTTGCCGGGACTAGCGGGAGAGGGAATGAGCAGTTCTTC.

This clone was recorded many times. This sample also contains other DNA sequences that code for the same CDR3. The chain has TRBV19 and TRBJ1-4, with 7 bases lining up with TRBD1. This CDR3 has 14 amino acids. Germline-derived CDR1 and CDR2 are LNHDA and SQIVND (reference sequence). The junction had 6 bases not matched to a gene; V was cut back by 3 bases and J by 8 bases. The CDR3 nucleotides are TGTGCCAGTAGTATTGGGCAGGGGGGCGAAAAACTGTTTTTT. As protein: CASSIGQGGEKLFF.

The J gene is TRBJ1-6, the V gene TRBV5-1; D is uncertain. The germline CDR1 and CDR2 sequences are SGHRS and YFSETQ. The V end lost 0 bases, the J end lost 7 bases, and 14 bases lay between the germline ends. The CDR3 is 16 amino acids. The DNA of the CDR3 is TGCGCCAGCAGCTTGGGAGGCCTCCCTCGGAATTCACCCCTCCACTTT. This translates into CASSLGGLPRNSPLHF.

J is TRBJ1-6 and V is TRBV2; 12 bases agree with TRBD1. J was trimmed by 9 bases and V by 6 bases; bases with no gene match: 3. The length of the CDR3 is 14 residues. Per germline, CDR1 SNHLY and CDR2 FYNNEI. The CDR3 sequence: CASRVGQGASPLHF. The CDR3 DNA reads TGTGCCAGCAGGGTGGGACAGGGGGCTTCACCCCTCCACTTT.

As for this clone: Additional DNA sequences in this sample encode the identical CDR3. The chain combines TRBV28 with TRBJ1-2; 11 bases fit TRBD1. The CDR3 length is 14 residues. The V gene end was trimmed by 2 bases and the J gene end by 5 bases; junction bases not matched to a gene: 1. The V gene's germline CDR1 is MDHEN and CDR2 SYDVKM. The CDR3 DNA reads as TGTGCCAGCAGTTTAGGGACAGGGGGTTATGGCTACACCTTC. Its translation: CASSLGTGGYGYTF.

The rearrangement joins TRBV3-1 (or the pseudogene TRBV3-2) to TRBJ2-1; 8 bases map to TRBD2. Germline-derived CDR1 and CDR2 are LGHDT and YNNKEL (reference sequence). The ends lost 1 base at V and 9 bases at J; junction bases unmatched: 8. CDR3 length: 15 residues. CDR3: CASSQGRGLVTEQFF. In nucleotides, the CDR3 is TGTGCCAGCAGCCAAGGGAGGGGACTAGTCACTGAGCAGTTCTTC.

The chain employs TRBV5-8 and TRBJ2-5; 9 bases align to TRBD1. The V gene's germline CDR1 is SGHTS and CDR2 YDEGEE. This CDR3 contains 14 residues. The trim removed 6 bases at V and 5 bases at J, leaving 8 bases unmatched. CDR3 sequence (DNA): TGTGCCAGCAATCTACAGGGGGCATACGAGACCCAGTACTTC. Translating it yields CASNLQGAYETQYF.

The CDR3 DNA sequence: TGTGCCAGCAGTTCCCTGGCAGGGAACTATGGCTACACCTTC. Its protein is CASSSLAGNYGYTF. V gene TRBV25-1 combines with J gene TRBJ1-2; a possible D gene is TRBD1 (5 bases). Germline V gives CDR1 MGHDK, CDR2 SYGVNS. The germline V and J ends were trimmed by 5 bases and 2 bases, with 12 bases remaining between them. The CDR3 length is 14 residues.

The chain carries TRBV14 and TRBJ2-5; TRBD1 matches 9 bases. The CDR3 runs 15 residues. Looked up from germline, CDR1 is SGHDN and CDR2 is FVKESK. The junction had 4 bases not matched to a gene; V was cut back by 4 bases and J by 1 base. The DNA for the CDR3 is TGTGCCAGCAGCCGGATGACAGGGGGCCAAGAGACCCAGTACTTC. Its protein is CASSRMTGGQETQYF.